These T cell receptor beta chains were read from a single sample in a study of post-analysis software for immune sequencing data. Each CDR3 protein is one row after TCRdb ran MiXCR on the PCR reads. The table includes hundreds of thousands of distinct CDR3 sequences, roughly 40% detected once. The material sequenced was blood. Receptors originate from a girl aged 10 to 17 with multiple sclerosis. Each CDR3 is given with its conserved first and last residue. Each record gives: D gene, V gene, J gene, clone size, CDR3 length, CDR3 DNA, CDR3 protein. D genes are given only for firm matches. Size tells how often a clone was seen (once, few, many) or the class of an expanded clone, and some rows leave it out.

D: NA; V: TRBV6-2/TRBV6-3; J: TRBJ2-4; size: few; length: 18; DNA: TGTGCCAGCAGCCTCCCGGGAGGTGGACAGGTTGCCAAAAACATTCAGTACTTC; CDR3: CASSLPGGGQVAKNIQYF
D: TRBD1; V: TRBV6-9; J: TRBJ1-2; size: NA; length: 13; DNA: TGTGCCAGCTTTGACAGGGGGGCGTATGGCTACACCTTC; CDR3: CASFDRGAYGYTF
D: TRBD1; V: TRBV6-5; J: TRBJ1-2; size: few; length: 13; DNA: TGTGCCAGCAGTTCCGGGACAGGGAATCGCTACACCTTC; CDR3: CASSSGTGNRYTF
D: TRBD1; V: TRBV20-1; J: TRBJ2-7; size: few; length: 14; DNA: TGCAGTGCTCAGGCTGGGACAGTTGCCTACGAGCAGTACTTC; CDR3: CSAQAGTVAYEQYF
D: TRBD1; V: TRBV12-3/TRBV12-4; J: TRBJ1-1; size: few; length: 13; DNA: TGTGCCAGCAGTACAGGGGGGAGCACTGAAGCTTTCTTT; CDR3: CASSTGGSTEAFF
D: NA; V: TRBV12-3/TRBV12-4; J: TRBJ1-1; size: NA; length: 16; DNA: TGTGCCAGCAGTAATATGCGGGGGGGAGCCCGCACTGAAGCTTTCTTT; CDR3: CASSNMRGGARTEAFF
D: TRBD2; V: TRBV7-8; J: TRBJ2-1; size: NA; length: 16; DNA: TGTGCCAGCAGCTCCTGGACTAGCGGTGGCTGGTATGAGCAGTTCTTC; CDR3: CASSSWTSGGWYEQFF
D: NA; V: TRBV7-2; J: TRBJ2-7; size: NA; length: 11; DNA: TGTGCCAGCGCTGACAGGCTAGAGCAGTACTTC; CDR3: CASADRLEQYF
D: TRBD1; V: TRBV7-3; J: TRBJ2-4; size: NA; length: 13; DNA: TGTGCCAGCAACGCACAGGGGGCAGGGGAGCAGTACTTC; CDR3: CASNAQGAGEQYF
D: TRBD2; V: TRBV7-9; J: TRBJ2-7; size: NA; length: 16; DNA: TGTGCCAGCAGCTTAGGGCCAGCGGGAGCGGGCAATGAGCAGTACTTC; CDR3: CASSLGPAGAGNEQYF
D: TRBD1; V: TRBV12-3/TRBV12-4; J: TRBJ1-4; size: few; length: 14; DNA: TGTGCCAGCAGAGGGGGCACAGGGGGTGAAAAACTGTTTTTT; CDR3: CASRGGTGGEKLFF
D: TRBD2; V: TRBV27; J: TRBJ2-1; size: NA; length: 15; DNA: TGTGCCAGCAGTTTTAGCGGGAGGGGCTACAATGAGCAGTTCTTC; CDR3: CASSFSGRGYNEQFF
D: NA; V: TRBV10-3; J: TRBJ2-3; size: few; length: 16; DNA: TGTGCCATCAGTGTAAAGGACCCTACCAGCACAGATACGCAGTATTTT; CDR3: CAISVKDPTSTDTQYF
D: TRBD1; V: TRBV5-1; J: TRBJ2-5; size: NA; length: 15; DNA: TGCGCCAGCAGCAGAACTGGGACAGTACAAGAGACCCAGTACTTC; CDR3: CASSRTGTVQETQYF
D: NA; V: TRBV20-1; J: TRBJ1-6; size: few; length: 15; DNA: TGCAGTGCTAGGCCCGGGGAAGTTCTTAATTCACCCCTCCACTTT; CDR3: CSARPGEVLNSPLHF
D: TRBD1; V: TRBV6-5; J: TRBJ2-3; size: few; length: 15; DNA: TGTGCCAGCAGTTTGGACAGGGGAGGTTGGGATACGCAGTATTTT; CDR3: CASSLDRGGWDTQYF
D: TRBD2; V: TRBV5-1; J: TRBJ2-5; size: few; length: 15; DNA: TGCGCCAGCAGCCGAATTAGCGGGATTCGAGAGACCCAGTACTTC; CDR3: CASSRISGIRETQYF
D: NA; V: TRBV5-4; J: TRBJ2-5; size: NA; length: 12; DNA: TGTGCCGTAGGAACGGGCGAGGCTGAGCAGTACTTC; CDR3: CAVGTGEAEQYF
D: TRBD2; V: TRBV12-3/TRBV12-4; J: TRBJ2-3; size: NA; length: 17; DNA: TGTGCCAGCAGTTATTCGTCGGGACTAGCGGACACAGATACGCAGTATTTT; CDR3: CASSYSSGLADTDTQYF
D: NA; V: TRBV12-3/TRBV12-4; J: TRBJ2-1; size: few; length: 14; DNA: TGTGCCAGCAGTTTAGTTACTTACTACAATGAGCAGTTCTTC; CDR3: CASSLVTYYNEQFF
D: NA; V: TRBV7-9; J: TRBJ2-2; size: NA; length: 14; DNA: TGTGCCAGCAGCTTAAACCTTCCCACCGGGGAGCTGTTTTTT; CDR3: CASSLNLPTGELFF
D: NA; V: TRBV7-9; J: TRBJ2-5; size: NA; length: 17; DNA: TGTGCCAGCAGCTTAGAGACCTTCCAGGGGCACCAAGAGACCCAGTACTTC; CDR3: CASSLETFQGHQETQYF
D: NA; V: TRBV3-1; J: TRBJ2-1; size: NA; length: 12; DNA: TGTGCCAGCAGCCAAAGGCTCGGTGAGCAGTTCTTC; CDR3: CASSQRLGEQFF
D: TRBD1; V: TRBV28; J: TRBJ2-2; size: few; length: 16; DNA: TGTGCCAGCTGCTGGGTTGGGACAGGGAGCACCGGGGAGCTGTTTTTT; CDR3: CASCWVGTGSTGELFF
D: TRBD1; V: TRBV30; J: TRBJ1-2; size: few; length: 17; DNA: TGTGCCTGGAACCTAATCGGGCAGGGGGCGGCCAACTATGGCTACACCTTC; CDR3: CAWNLIGQGAANYGYTF
D: NA; V: TRBV12-3/TRBV12-4; J: TRBJ1-1; size: NA; length: 12; DNA: TGTGCCAGCAGCCCCGGATTTTCTGAAGCTTTCTTT; CDR3: CASSPGFSEAFF
D: NA; V: TRBV4-1; J: TRBJ1-4; size: few; length: 16; DNA: TGCGCCAGCAGCCAGATTGGGAGTTCGAACGATGAAAAACTGTTTTTT; CDR3: CASSQIGSSNDEKLFF
D: NA; V: TRBV20-1; J: TRBJ2-5; size: few; length: 13; DNA: TGCAGTGCCAACGGAGAAGGAATAGAGACCCAGTACTTC; CDR3: CSANGEGIETQYF
D: NA; V: TRBV7-2; J: TRBJ2-3; size: few; length: 14; DNA: TGTGCCAGCAGCCCCTATCTAGAGACAGATACGCAGTATTTT; CDR3: CASSPYLETDTQYF
D: NA; V: TRBV29-1; J: TRBJ2-3; size: few; length: 16; DNA: TGCAGCGTCAACGTCAGGGAAAATGTGGATTCGGATACGCAGTATTTT; CDR3: CSVNVRENVDSDTQYF
D: NA; V: TRBV7-2; J: TRBJ2-3; size: few; length: 14; DNA: TGTGCCAGCAGCTCCTACCTAGGCACAGATACGCAGTATTTT; CDR3: CASSSYLGTDTQYF
D: TRBD2; V: TRBV28; J: TRBJ2-5; size: NA; length: 16; DNA: TGTGCCAGCAGCTCCCAAGGTAGCGGGAGGCCGGGGGAGCAGTACTTC; CDR3: CASSSQGSGRPGEQYF
D: NA; V: TRBV29-1; J: TRBJ2-5; size: NA; length: 14; DNA: TGCAGCGTTGGCAAAGGGGGGGCTGGATACGAGCAGGACTTC; CDR3: CSVGKGGAGYEQDF
D: TRBD2; V: TRBV28; J: TRBJ2-5; size: NA; length: 16; DNA: TGTGCCAGCAGTCCTGGGACTAGCGGACTTCAAGAGACCCAGTACTTC; CDR3: CASSPGTSGLQETQYF
D: TRBD1; V: TRBV12-3/TRBV12-4; J: TRBJ2-1; size: NA; length: 15; DNA: TGTGCCAGCAGTCACCGGGACAGGCGTAAGCCTGAGCAGTTCTTC; CDR3: CASSHRDRRKPEQFF
D: NA; V: TRBV20-1; J: TRBJ2-1; size: NA; length: 14; DNA: TGCAGTGCTAGTCTGGGGGCCGGGGTGAATGAGCAGTTCTTC; CDR3: CSASLGAGVNEQFF
D: TRBD1; V: TRBV5-1; J: TRBJ2-3; size: NA; length: 17; DNA: TGCGCCAGCAGCTCTCTCCGGGACAGGGGGCGTGCAGATACGCAGTATTTT; CDR3: CASSSLRDRGRADTQYF
D: TRBD2; V: TRBV5-1; J: TRBJ2-1; size: NA; length: 15; DNA: TGCGCCAGCAGCCTAGGGACTAGCGGGAGCAGTGAGCAGTTCTTC; CDR3: CASSLGTSGSSEQFF
D: TRBD1; V: TRBV7-2; J: TRBJ1-1; size: NA; length: 16; DNA: TGTGCCAGCAGCCGTAGACAGGGACTGGGTAACACTGAAGCTTTCTTT; CDR3: CASSRRQGLGNTEAFF
D: TRBD1; V: TRBV27; J: TRBJ2-7; size: NA; length: 14; DNA: TGTGCCAGCAGTTTAAGGCCAGGGGGCTACGAGCAGTACTTC; CDR3: CASSLRPGGYEQYF
D: NA; V: TRBV20-1; J: TRBJ2-1; size: NA; length: 15; DNA: TGCAGTGCTAGGTCCGCCAGGGGCTCCTACAATGAGCAGTTCTTC; CDR3: CSARSARGSYNEQFF